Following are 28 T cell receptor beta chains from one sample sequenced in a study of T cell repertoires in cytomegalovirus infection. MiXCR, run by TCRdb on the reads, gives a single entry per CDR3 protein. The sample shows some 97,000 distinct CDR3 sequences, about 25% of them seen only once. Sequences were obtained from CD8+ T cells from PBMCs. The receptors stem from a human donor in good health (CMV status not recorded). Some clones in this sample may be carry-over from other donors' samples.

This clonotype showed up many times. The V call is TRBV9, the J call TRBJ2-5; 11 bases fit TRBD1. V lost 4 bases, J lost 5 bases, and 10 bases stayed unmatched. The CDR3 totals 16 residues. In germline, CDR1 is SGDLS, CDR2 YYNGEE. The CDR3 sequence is CASSPIGQGAPETQYF. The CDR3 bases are TGTGCCAGCAGCCCGATCGGACAGGGGGCGCCGGAGACCCAGTACTTC.

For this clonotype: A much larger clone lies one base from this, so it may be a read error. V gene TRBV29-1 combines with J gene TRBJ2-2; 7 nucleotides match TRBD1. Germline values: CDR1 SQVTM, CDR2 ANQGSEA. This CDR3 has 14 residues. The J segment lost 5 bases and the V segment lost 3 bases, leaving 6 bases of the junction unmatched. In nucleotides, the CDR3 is TGCAGCGTTGAGGAAGGGGGCGAGACCGGGGAGCTGTTTTTT. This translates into CSVEEGGETGELFF.

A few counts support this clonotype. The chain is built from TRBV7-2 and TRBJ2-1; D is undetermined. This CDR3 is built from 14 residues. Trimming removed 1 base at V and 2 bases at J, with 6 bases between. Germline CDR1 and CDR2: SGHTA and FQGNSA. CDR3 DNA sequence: TGTGCCAGCAGCTTAGGTCCCGCCTACAATGAGCAGTTCTTC. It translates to CASSLGPAYNEQFF. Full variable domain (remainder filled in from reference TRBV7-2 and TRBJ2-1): GAGVSQSPSNKVTEKGKDVELRCDPISGHTALYWYRQSLGQGLEFLIYFQGNSAPDKSGLPSDRFSAERTGGSVSTLTIQRTQQEDSAVYLCASSLGPAYNEQFFGPGTRLTVL.

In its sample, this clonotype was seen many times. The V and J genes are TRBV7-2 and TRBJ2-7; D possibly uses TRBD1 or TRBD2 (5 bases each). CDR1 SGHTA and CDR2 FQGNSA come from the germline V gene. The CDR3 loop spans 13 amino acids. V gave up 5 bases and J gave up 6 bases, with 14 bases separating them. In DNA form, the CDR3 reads TGTGCCAGCAGCCCACAAGAGGGGCTCGAGCAGTACTTC. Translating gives CASSPQEGLEQYF. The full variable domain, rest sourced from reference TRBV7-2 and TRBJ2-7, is GAGVSQSPSNKVTEKGKDVELRCDPISGHTALYWYRQSLGQGLEFLIYFQGNSAPDKSGLPSDRFSAERTGGSVSTLTIQRTQQEDSAVYLCASSPQEGLEQYFGPGTRLTVT.

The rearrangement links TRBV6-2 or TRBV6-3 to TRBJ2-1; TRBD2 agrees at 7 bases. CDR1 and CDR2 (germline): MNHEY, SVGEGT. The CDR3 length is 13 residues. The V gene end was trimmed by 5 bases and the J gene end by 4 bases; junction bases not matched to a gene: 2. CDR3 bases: TGTGCCAGCAGTCCGCGGGAGTACAATGAGCAGTTCTTC. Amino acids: CASSPREYNEQFF.

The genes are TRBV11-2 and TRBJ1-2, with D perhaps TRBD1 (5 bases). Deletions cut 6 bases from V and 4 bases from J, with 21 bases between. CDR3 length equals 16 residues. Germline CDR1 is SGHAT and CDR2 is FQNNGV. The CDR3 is CASRMNWGTDTYGYTF. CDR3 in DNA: TGTGCCAGCAGGATGAATTGGGGGACCGATACCTATGGCTACACCTTC.

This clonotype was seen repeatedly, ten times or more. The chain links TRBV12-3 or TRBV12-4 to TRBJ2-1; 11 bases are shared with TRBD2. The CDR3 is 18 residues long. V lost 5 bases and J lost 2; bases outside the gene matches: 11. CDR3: CASSPGGLAGGPYNEQFF. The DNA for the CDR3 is TGTGCCAGCAGTCCCGGGGGGTTAGCGGGAGGGCCCTACAATGAGCAGTTCTTC.

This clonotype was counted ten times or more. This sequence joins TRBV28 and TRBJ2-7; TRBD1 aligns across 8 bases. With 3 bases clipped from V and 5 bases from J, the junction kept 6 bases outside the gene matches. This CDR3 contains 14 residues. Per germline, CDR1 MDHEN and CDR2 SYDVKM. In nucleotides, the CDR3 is TGTGCCAGCAGTTTGTCAGGGGGCCCCGACGAGCAGTACTTC. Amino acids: CASSLSGGPDEQYF.

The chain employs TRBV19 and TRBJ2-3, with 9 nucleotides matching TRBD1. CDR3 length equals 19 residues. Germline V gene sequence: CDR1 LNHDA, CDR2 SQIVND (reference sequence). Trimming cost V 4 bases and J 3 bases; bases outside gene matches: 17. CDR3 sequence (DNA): TGTGCCAGTAGTACAGGGACAGGGAAACCCATCCTGACGACAGATACGCAGTATTTT. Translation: CASSTGTGKPILTTDTQYF. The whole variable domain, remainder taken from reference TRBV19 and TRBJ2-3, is DGGITQSPKYLFRKEGQNVTLSCEQNLNHDAMYWYRQDPGQGLRLIYYSQIVNDFQKGDIAEGYSVSREKKESFPLTVTSAQKNPTAFYLCASSTGTGKPILTTDTQYFGPGTRLTVL.

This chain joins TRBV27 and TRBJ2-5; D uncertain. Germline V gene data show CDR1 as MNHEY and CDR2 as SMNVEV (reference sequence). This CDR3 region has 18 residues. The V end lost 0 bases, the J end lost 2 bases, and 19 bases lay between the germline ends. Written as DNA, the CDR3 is TGTGCCAGCAGTTTATCGGGCCAGAACTACCTGCGACAAGAGACCCAGTACTTC. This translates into CASSLSGQNYLRQETQYF.

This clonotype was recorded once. The CDR3 reads CAWSVSYGYTF. CDR3 bases: TGTGCCTGGAGTGTATCCTATGGCTACACCTTC. This chain links TRBV30 with TRBJ1-2; D gene uncertain. Trimming shortened V by 0 bases and J by 4 bases, and 3 bases separated the two germline ends. CDR1 is GTSNPN, CDR2 SVGIG, per germline (reference sequence). CDR3 length equals 11 residues.

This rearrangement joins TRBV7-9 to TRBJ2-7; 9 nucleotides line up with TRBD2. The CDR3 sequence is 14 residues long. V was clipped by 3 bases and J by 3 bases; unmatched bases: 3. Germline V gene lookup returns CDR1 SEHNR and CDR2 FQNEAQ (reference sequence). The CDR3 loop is CASSFSGRGYEQYF. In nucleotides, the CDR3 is TGTGCCAGCAGCTTTAGCGGGAGAGGCTACGAGCAGTACTTC.

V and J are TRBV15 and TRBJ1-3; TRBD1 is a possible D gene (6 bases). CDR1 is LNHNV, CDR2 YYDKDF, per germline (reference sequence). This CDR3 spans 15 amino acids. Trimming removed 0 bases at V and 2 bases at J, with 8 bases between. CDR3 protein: CATSRDRGAGNTIYF. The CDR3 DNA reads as TGTGCCACCAGCAGAGACAGGGGAGCTGGAAACACCATATATTTT.

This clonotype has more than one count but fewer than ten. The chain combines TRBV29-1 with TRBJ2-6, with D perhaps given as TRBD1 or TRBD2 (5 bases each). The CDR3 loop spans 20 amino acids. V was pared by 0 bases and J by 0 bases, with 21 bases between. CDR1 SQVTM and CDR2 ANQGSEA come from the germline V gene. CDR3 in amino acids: CSVEDVAPGPRSSGANVLTF. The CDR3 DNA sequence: TGCAGCGTTGAAGATGTCGCGCCGGGACCCAGAAGCTCTGGGGCCAACGTCCTGACTTTC.

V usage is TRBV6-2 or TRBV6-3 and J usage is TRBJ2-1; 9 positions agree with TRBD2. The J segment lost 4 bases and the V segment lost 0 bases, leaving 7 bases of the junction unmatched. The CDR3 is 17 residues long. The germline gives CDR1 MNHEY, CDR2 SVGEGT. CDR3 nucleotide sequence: TGTGCCAGCAGTTACTCCCCCCCTAGCGGGGTGTACAATGAGCAGTTCTTC. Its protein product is CASSYSPPSGVYNEQFF.

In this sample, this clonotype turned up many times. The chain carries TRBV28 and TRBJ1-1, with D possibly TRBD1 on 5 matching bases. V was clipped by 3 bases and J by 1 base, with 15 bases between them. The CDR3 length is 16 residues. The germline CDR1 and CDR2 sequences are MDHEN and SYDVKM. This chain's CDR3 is CASSLENDSPNTEAFF. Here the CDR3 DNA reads TGTGCCAGCAGTTTGGAAAATGACAGTCCGAACACTGAAGCTTTCTTT. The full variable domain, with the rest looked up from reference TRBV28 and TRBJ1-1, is DVKVTQSSRYLVKRTGEKVFLECVQDMDHENMFWYRQDPGLGLRLIYFSYDVKMKEKGDIPEGYSVSREKKERFSLILESASTNQTSMYLCASSLENDSPNTEAFFGQGTRLTVV.

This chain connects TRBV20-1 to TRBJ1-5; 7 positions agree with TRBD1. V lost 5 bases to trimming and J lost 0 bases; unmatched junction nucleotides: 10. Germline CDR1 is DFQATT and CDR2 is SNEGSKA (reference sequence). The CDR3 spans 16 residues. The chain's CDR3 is CSARPRGQNSNQPQHF. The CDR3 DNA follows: TGCAGTGCTCGCCCAAGGGGGCAGAATAGCAATCAGCCCCAGCATTTT.

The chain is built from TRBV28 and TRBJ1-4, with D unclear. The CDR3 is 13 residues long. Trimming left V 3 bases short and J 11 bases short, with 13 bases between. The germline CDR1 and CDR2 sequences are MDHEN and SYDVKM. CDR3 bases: TGTGCCAGCAGTTTCAACGGGCGTAGGAAACTGTTTTTT. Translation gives CASSFNGRRKLFF.

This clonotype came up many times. The CDR3 nucleotides are TGTGCCAGCAGTTTTCGGCCTTCCCGCTTTCGCGGTGGCTACACCTTC. Protein sequence: CASSFRPSRFRGGYTF. V is TRBV28 and J is TRBJ1-2, with D unresolved. The ends were cut back, 3 bases at V and 7 bases at J, with 21 bases in the middle. Germline CDR1 is MDHEN and CDR2 is SYDVKM. CDR3 length: 16 residues.

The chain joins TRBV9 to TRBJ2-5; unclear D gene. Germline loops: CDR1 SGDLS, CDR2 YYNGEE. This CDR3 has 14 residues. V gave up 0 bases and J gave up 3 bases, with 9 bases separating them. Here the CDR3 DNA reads TGTGCCAGCAGCGTAGGTGCAGGTGAAGAGACCCAGTACTTC. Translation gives CASSVGAGEETQYF.

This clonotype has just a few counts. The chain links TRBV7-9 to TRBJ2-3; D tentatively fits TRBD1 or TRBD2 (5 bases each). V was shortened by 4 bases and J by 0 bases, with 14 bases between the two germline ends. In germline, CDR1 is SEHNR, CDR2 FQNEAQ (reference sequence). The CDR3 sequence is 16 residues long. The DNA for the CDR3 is TGTGCCAGCAGCTCCATTGGGACCTCTAGCACAGATACGCAGTATTTT. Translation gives CASSSIGTSSTDTQYF. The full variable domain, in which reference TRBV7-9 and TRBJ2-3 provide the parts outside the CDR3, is DTGVSQNPRHKITKRGQNVTFRCDPISEHNRLYWYRQTLGQGPEFLTYFQNEAQLEKSRLLSDRFSAERPKGSFSTLEIQRTEQGDSAMYLCASSSIGTSSTDTQYFGPGTRLTVL.

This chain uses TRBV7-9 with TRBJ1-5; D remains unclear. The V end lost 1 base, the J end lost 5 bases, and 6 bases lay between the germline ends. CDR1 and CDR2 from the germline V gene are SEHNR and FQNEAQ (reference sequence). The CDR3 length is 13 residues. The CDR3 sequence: CASSLGKDQPQHF. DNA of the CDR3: TGTGCCAGCAGCTTAGGAAAGGATCAGCCCCAGCATTTT.

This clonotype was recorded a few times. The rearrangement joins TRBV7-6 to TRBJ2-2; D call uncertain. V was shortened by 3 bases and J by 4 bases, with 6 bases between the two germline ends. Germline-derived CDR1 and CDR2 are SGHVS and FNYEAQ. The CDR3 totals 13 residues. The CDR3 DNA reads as TGTGCCAGCAGCTTCGTGGTCACCGGGGAGCTGTTTTTT. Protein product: CASSFVVTGELFF.

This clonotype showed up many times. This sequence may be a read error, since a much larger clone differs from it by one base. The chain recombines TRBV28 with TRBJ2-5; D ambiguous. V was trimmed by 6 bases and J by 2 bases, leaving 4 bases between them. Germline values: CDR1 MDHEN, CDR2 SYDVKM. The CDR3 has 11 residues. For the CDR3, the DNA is TGTGCCAGCAGCCCTCAAGAGACCCAGTACTTC. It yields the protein CASSPQETQYF.

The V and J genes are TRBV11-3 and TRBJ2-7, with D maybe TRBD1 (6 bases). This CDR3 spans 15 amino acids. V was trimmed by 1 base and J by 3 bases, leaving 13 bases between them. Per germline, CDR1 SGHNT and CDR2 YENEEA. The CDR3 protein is CASSLGEGQYYEQYF. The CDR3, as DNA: TGTGCCAGCAGCTTAGGTGAAGGACAGTACTACGAGCAGTACTTC.

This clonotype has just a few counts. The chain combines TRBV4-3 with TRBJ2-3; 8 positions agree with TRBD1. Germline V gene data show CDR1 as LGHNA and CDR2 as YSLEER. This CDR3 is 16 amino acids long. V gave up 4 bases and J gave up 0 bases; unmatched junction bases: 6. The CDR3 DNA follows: TGCGCCAGCAGCCCCGACAGGGGCCCTAGCACAGATACGCAGTATTTT. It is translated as CASSPDRGPSTDTQYF.

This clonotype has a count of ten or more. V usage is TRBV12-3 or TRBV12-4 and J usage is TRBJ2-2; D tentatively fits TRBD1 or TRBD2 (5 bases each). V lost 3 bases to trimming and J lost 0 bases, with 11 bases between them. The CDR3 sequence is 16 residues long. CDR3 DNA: TGTGCCAGCAGTTTCTCCGGGACCGCGAACACCGGGGAGCTGTTTTTT. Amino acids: CASSFSGTANTGELFF.

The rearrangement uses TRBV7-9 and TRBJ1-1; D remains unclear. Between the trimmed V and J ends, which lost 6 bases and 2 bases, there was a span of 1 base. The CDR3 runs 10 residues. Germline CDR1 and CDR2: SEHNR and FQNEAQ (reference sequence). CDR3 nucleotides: TGTGCCAGCAGTAACACTGAAGCTTTCTTT. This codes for CASSNTEAFF.